Sequencing of this T cell receptor beta chain was carried out in a study of blood T cell repertoires in COVID-19. The germline V gene has CDR1 SGHDN and CDR2 FVKESK. Deletions cut 1 base from V and 4 bases from J, with 10 bases between. This CDR3 is built from 15 residues. Profiling relied on immunoSEQ multiplex PCR, and the TCRdb table lists in-frame clones only, not all of them. Among around 170,000 clones listed, 86% were seen once. The chain carries TRBV14 and TRBJ1-4; D ambiguous. The receptor was derived from a woman aged 70-85 years with acute or convalescent COVID-19. Sample: peripheral blood. CDR3 in amino acids: CASSQASPHNEKLFF. In DNA form, the CDR3 reads TGTGCCAGCAGCCAAGCTAGCCCTCATAATGAAAAACTGTTTTTT.